The 10 T cell receptor beta chains reported below all come from one sample, sequenced in a study of CD8+ T cells in alopecia areata. In each case, RNA was isolated and then reverse transcribed into cDNA as the sequencing template. Libraries were prepared by immunoSEQ multiplex PCR; TCRdb keeps only in-frame clonotypes and omits some of them. The table includes about 200,000 clones, about 61% detected once. Sequencing was done on a sample of CD8+ T cells sorted from blood. The receptors derive from a human donor in good health.

This clone occurred a few times. The V gene is TRBV29-1, the J gene TRBJ2-5, with TRBD1 identical over 9 bases. This CDR3 has 15 amino acids. Trimming cost V 3 bases and J 4 bases; bases outside gene matches: 9. Germline CDR1 is SQVTM and CDR2 is ANQGSEA. CDR3 loop: CSVETEGTGTETQYF. The CDR3 bases are TGCAGCGTTGAGACAGAGGGGACAGGGACAGAGACCCAGTACTTC.

This clone showed up just a few times. This chain connects TRBV11-1 to TRBJ2-1, with no clear D. The V gene's germline CDR1 is SGHAT and CDR2 FQDESV (reference sequence). The CDR3 consists of 12 residues. With 4 bases removed from V and 9 bases from J, the gap between germline ends came to 10 bases. This CDR3 is CASSSGRSEQFF. The CDR3 bases are TGTGCCAGCAGCTCGGGTCGCTCTGAGCAGTTCTTC.

The V gene is TRBV6-1, the J gene TRBJ1-3; D call uncertain. V lost 5 bases, J lost 5 bases, and 7 bases lay in between. Germline loops: CDR1 MNHNS, CDR2 SASEGT. This CDR3 spans 12 amino acids. The CDR3 DNA reads as TGTGCCAGCAGTCGACCCAGAAACACCATATATTTT. As protein: CASSRPRNTIYF.

The rearrangement uses TRBV7-9 and TRBJ1-1; the D is unclear. Germline V gene data show CDR1 as SEHNR and CDR2 as FQNEAQ (reference sequence). CDR3 length: 15 residues. V was shortened by 0 bases and J by 5 bases, with 13 bases between the two germline ends. The CDR3 DNA reads TGTGCCAGCAGCTTAGCCGGGAGGGTCGCGACTGAAGCTTTCTTT. Its protein product is CASSLAGRVATEAFF. The full variable domain, its missing parts supplied by reference TRBV7-9 and TRBJ1-1, is DTGVSQNPRHKITKRGQNVTFRCDPISEHNRLYWYRQTLGQGPEFLTYFQNEAQLEKSRLLSDRFSAERPKGSFSTLEIQRTEQGDSAMYLCASSLAGRVATEAFFGQGTRLTVV.

V is TRBV23-1 and J is TRBJ1-4, with D possibly being TRBD1 (6 bases). TRBV23-1 carries the ORF label, with uncertain function. There are 16 residues in the CDR3. V was shortened by 0 bases and J by 8 bases, with 16 bases between the two germline ends. CDR3 residues: CASSQSDRPQREKLFF. DNA of the CDR3: TGCGCCAGCAGTCAATCAGACAGGCCCCAACGGGAAAAACTGTTTTTT.

The rearrangement joins TRBV9 to TRBJ2-7; tentatively, D is TRBD2 (6 bases). The CDR3 has 14 amino acids. Germline assignment: CDR1 SGDLS and CDR2 YYNGEE. V lost 0 bases to trimming and J lost 8 bases, with 15 bases between them. DNA of the CDR3: TGTGCCAGCAGCGTAGGCAGGGACTCCCCCAAGCAGTACTTC. Its protein product is CASSVGRDSPKQYF.

Notes on this clone: This same CDR3 is encoded by further DNA sequences in the sample. This sequence joins TRBV29-1 and TRBJ1-2, with D possibly matching TRBD1 (6 bases). Trimming left V 6 bases short and J 7 bases short, with 12 bases between. Looked up from germline, CDR1 is SQVTM and CDR2 is ANQGSEA. CDR3 length: 11 amino acids. DNA of the CDR3: TGCAGCGTCGCACAGGGTGGTGGCTACACCTTC. Protein product: CSVAQGGGYTF.

The rearrangement links TRBV27 to TRBJ1-1, with unresolved D. This CDR3 is built from 13 residues. Germline V lookup: CDR1 MNHEY, CDR2 SMNVEV (reference sequence). Trimming shortened V by 7 bases and J by 5 bases, and 14 bases separated the two germline ends. CDR3 in amino acids: CASIDTRGTEAFF. The CDR3 DNA follows: TGTGCCAGCATCGACACCCGAGGAACTGAAGCTTTCTTT.

The chain has TRBV2 and TRBJ1-5; no firm D call. The CDR3 loop spans 15 amino acids. The ends were cut back, 1 base at V and 0 bases at J, with 7 bases in the middle. Germline V lookup: CDR1 SNHLY, CDR2 FYNNEI. CDR3 sequence reads: CASSEGASSNQPQHF. CDR3 bases: TGTGCCAGCAGTGAAGGAGCGAGTAGCAATCAGCCCCAGCATTTT. Looking up the rest from reference TRBV2 and TRBJ1-5 gives the full variable domain: EPEVTQTPSHQVTQMGQEVILRCVPISNHLYFYWYRQILGQKVEFLVSFYNNEISEKSEIFDDQFSVERPDGSNFTLKIRSTKLEDSAMYFCASSEGASSNQPQHFGDGTRLSIL.

The J gene is TRBJ2-7, the V gene TRBV29-1; 8 bases are a match to TRBD1. The germline V gene has CDR1 SQVTM and CDR2 ANQGSEA. The ends lost 0 bases at V and 2 bases at J; junction bases unmatched: 6. This CDR3 contains 15 residues. For the CDR3, the DNA is TGCAGCGTTGAAGATCCCGGGACAGGCACCTACGAGCAGTACTTC. As protein: CSVEDPGTGTYEQYF.